This T cell receptor (beta chain) was documented in a study of blood T cell repertoires in COVID-19. In the study overall: PBMCs, B-cell-depleted T cells, or T cells were the source of the cDNA or gDNA that made up the material.

Original processing notes: By means of reference gene primer amplification, nucleated cell counts were estimated. The protocol was immunoSEQ multiplex PCR, while the TCRdb copy is restricted to in-frame clones and leaves out a portion. V and J calls plus clone size are reproduced from that table; the DNA served to infer D and trimming. The table includes 150,000 or so clones, about 88% detected once. V shed 1 base and J shed 6 bases, with 7 bases lying between them. The CDR3 is 13 residues long. Concerning this clone itself: In the same sample, other DNA sequences code for this CDR3.

The source material was peripheral blood. The receptor comes from a woman of 80 years or more with acute or convalescent COVID-19. V gene TRBV12-3 or TRBV12-4 combines with J gene TRBJ1-5, with D perhaps matching TRBD1 (5 bases). The CDR3 protein is CASSLGGGQPQHF. CDR3 coding DNA: TGTGCCAGCAGTTTAGGGGGCGGTCAGCCCCAGCATTTT.